The clone carrying this TCR beta chain showed up just a few times. Antigen specificity is unknown. This record comes from a study of OX40 agonist ivuxolimab in advanced cancers. Study summary: Those treated in dose escalation had hepatocellular carcinoma, melanoma, renal cell cancer or head and neck cancer.

Anyone with autoimmune disease history or systemic immunosuppression was excluded. The trim removed 9 bases at V and 4 bases at J, leaving 11 bases unmatched. The CDR3 has 14 amino acids. The germline V gene encodes CDR1 SNHLY and CDR2 FYNNEI. Study-wide results and limits: Clonal expansion from baseline to week 6 occurred in both CD4+ and CD8+ T cells.

The repertoire was sequenced with immunoSEQ multiplex PCR; TCRdb's copy has only in-frame clones and lacks some. This table holds 40,000 to 60,000 clones, around 87% found once. The chain links TRBV2 to TRBJ2-5, with TRBD2 identical over 7 bases. Specimen: CD4+ or CD8+ T cells sorted from blood, collected in a trial of the OX40 agonist ivuxolimab. The TCR originated in an adult with an advanced solid tumor such as melanoma, head and neck, liver or kidney cancer. The DNA of the CDR3 is TGTGCCAGTGTGGGCCTAGCGGTGGGAGAGACCCAGTACTTC. It specifies CASVGLAVGETQYF.